This T cell receptor (beta chain) was recorded in a study of blood T cell repertoires in COVID-19. The wider study: From T cells, B-cell-depleted T cells, or PBMCs came the material, which was cDNA or gDNA.

The protocol was immunoSEQ multiplex PCR, while the TCRdb copy is restricted to in-frame clones and leaves out a portion. Of more than 80,000 clones detected, almost 85% appear once; the ten largest clones hold almost 7%. Germline CDR1 and CDR2: DFQATT and SNEGSKA (reference sequence). This CDR3 spans 11 amino acids. The V and J ends lost 6 bases and 4 bases respectively, with 10 bases between them. Sequenced: peripheral blood. This chain joins TRBV20-1 and TRBJ2-7; D unclear. The clonotype comes from a man aged 45 to 65 with active or convalescent COVID-19. The CDR3 loop reads CSARELYEQYF. Here the CDR3 DNA reads TGCAGTGCCCGAGAACTTTACGAGCAGTACTTC.